This T cell receptor (beta chain) was documented in a study of cytomegalovirus exposure and HLA in healthy donors. Across the study: Unique TCRs numbering some 93 million, obtained from HLA-typed donors, made up an early data release.

The CDR3 totals 14 residues. Between the trimmed V and J ends, which lost 5 bases and 6 bases, there was a span of 14 bases. Germline-derived CDR1 and CDR2 are MNHNS and SASEGT. The PCR made use of 60 Vbeta and 13 Jbeta primers. The data were produced by immunoSEQ multiplex PCR, yet TCRdb's version contains in-frame clones alone and is incomplete. The table records approximately 150,000 clones, approximately 84% of them present only once. Study observations and caveats: Sequencing likely caused a cluster of highly shared sequence variants. In a later analysis, donors in an Asian-associated ancestry cluster reportedly had fewer N-insertions in productive TCRs than the cohort mean.

Comments on this clone: Its antigen remains unknown.

This TCR came from a girl under 18 in good health and CMV-seropositive. Sequenced: PBMCs. This chain joins TRBV6-1 and TRBJ1-5, with D hard to call. CDR3 sequence: CASSQGGPGQPQHF. As DNA, the CDR3 is TGTGCCAGCAGTCAAGGAGGGCCGGGTCAGCCCCAGCATTTT.